The 21 T cell receptor beta chains below all came from one sample that was sequenced in a study of CD8+ T cells in alopecia areata. Sequencing templates came from extracted RNA that was reverse transcribed into cDNA. Measured with immunoSEQ multiplex PCR; TCRdb has only the in-frame clones, and not every one. Among roughly 210,000 clones listed, about 40% were seen once. Described treatment: oral pan-JAK inhibitor, 5-10 mg twice daily. The source was CD4+ T cells sorted from blood, collected around week 37, from a patient treated with tofacitinib. Every receptor here comes from a human donor with alopecia areata.

In its sample, this clone was seen a few times. V and J are TRBV7-9 and TRBJ2-7; 9 positions agree with TRBD1. There are 14 residues in the CDR3. In germline, CDR1 is SEHNR, CDR2 FQNEAQ (reference sequence). The junction had 2 bases not matched to a gene; V was cut back by 1 base and J by 4 bases. CDR3 DNA sequence: TGTGCCAGCAGCTTAGACAGGGGGCTGTACGAGCAGTACTTC. Its protein is CASSLDRGLYEQYF.

This chain connects TRBV5-1 to TRBJ1-2; no reliable D call. Between the trimmed V and J ends, which lost 5 bases and 2 bases, there was a span of 10 bases. Germline V CDR1 and CDR2: SGHRS, YFSETQ. The CDR3 totals 13 residues. This chain's CDR3 is CASSWQINYGYTF. CDR3 nucleotides: TGCGCCAGCAGTTGGCAGATCAACTATGGCTACACCTTC.

The chain uses TRBV30 and TRBJ2-3, with D tentatively TRBD1 or TRBD2 (7 bases each). The CDR3 runs 14 residues. Germline assignment: CDR1 GTSNPN and CDR2 SVGIG (reference sequence). V lost 4 bases to trimming and J lost 2 bases, with 13 bases between them. The CDR3 spells CAWKRDSNTDTQYF. The CDR3 DNA is TGTGCCTGGAAGCGGGACAGTAACACAGATACGCAGTATTTT.

The table lists this clone with a few counts. V gene TRBV29-1 combines with J gene TRBJ1-2; D is uncertain. The CDR3 has 12 amino acids. V gave up 5 bases and J gave up 5 bases, with 12 bases separating them. Germline loops: CDR1 SQVTM, CDR2 ANQGSEA. CDR3 amino acids: CSVLGRPYGYTF. CDR3 DNA: TGCAGCGTTCTCGGGAGGCCGTATGGCTACACCTTC.

This chain links TRBV9 with TRBJ2-5; the D gene is possibly TRBD2 (6 bases). Germline CDR1 and CDR2: SGDLS and YYNGEE. Trimming took off 4 bases at V and 4 bases at J, with 14 bases between the two ends. CDR3 size: 14 residues. The CDR3 spells CASSTPAGLETQYF. For the CDR3, the DNA is TGTGCCAGCAGCACCCCCGCGGGGTTAGAGACCCAGTACTTC.

This clone has just a few counts. The chain couples TRBV9 to TRBJ1-2; D is undetermined. Germline CDR1 is SGDLS and CDR2 is YYNGEE. Trimming left V 4 bases short and J 4 bases short, with 14 bases between. The CDR3 runs to 14 residues. CDR3 sequence reads: CASSPEVQRYGYTF. In DNA, the CDR3 is TGTGCCAGCAGCCCAGAGGTACAGCGCTATGGCTACACCTTC.

This clone turned up a few times. This chain connects TRBV29-1 to TRBJ1-1; D gene unclear. Deletions cut 3 bases from V and 0 bases from J, with 8 bases between. Per germline, CDR1 SQVTM and CDR2 ANQGSEA. This CDR3 has 13 residues. CDR3 in amino acids: CSVDPTLNTEAFF. Here the CDR3 DNA reads TGCAGCGTTGACCCCACACTGAACACTGAAGCTTTCTTT.

This clone was observed a few times. The genes are TRBV9 and TRBJ2-1, with D hard to call. Trimming cost V 0 bases and J 4 bases, with 5 bases left between them. Per the germline V gene, CDR1 is SGDLS and CDR2 is YYNGEE. CDR3 length: 13 residues. The CDR3: CASSVADYNEQFF. CDR3 DNA: TGTGCCAGCAGCGTAGCCGATTACAATGAGCAGTTCTTC.

This clone showed up just a few times. The chain recombines TRBV29-1 with TRBJ2-5, with D perhaps TRBD2 (6 bases). The germline V gene has CDR1 SQVTM and CDR2 ANQGSEA. The CDR3 runs 12 residues. The V and J ends lost 8 bases and 5 bases respectively, with 15 bases between them. The CDR3 reads CSTGRDWETQYF. The CDR3 DNA reads as TGCAGCACGGGGCGGGATTGGGAGACCCAGTACTTC.

This clone has more than one count but fewer than ten. The CDR3 nucleotides are TGCAGCGCCCACGGGGCACAGAACACTGAAGCTTTCTTT. Amino acid sequence: CSAHGAQNTEAFF. The chain carries TRBV29-1 and TRBJ1-1; weak D call: TRBD1 (5 bases). The CDR3 extends over 13 amino acids. V was trimmed by 7 bases and J by 1 base, leaving 13 bases between them. Germline V gene lookup returns CDR1 SQVTM and CDR2 ANQGSEA.

The chain links TRBV7-3 to TRBJ2-1; 7 positions agree with TRBD1. Germline lookup yields CDR1 SGHTA and CDR2 FQGTGA. J was trimmed by 0 bases and V by 4 bases; bases with no gene match: 0. The CDR3 loop spans 14 amino acids. The CDR3 protein is CASSSGGSYNEQFF. The DNA of the CDR3 is TGTGCCAGCAGCTCAGGGGGCTCCTACAATGAGCAGTTCTTC.

This CDR3 reads CSSFRRSHGYTF. The CDR3 region has the DNA TGCAGCTCTTTCAGGCGATCTCATGGCTACACCTTC. This sequence joins TRBV29-1 and TRBJ1-2; D remains ambiguous. Trimming stripped 8 bases from V and 6 bases from J, with 16 bases between. Germline CDR1 and CDR2: SQVTM and ANQGSEA. This CDR3 has 12 residues.

CDR3 sequence: CASSKRHTSYEQYF. Written as DNA, the CDR3 is TGTGCCAGCAGCAAAAGGCACACCTCGTACGAGCAGTACTTC. The chain uses TRBV6-1 and TRBJ2-7; D is undetermined. V shed 6 bases and J shed 4 bases, with 16 bases lying between them. Germline assignment: CDR1 MNHNS and CDR2 SASEGT. The CDR3 is made up of 14 amino acids.

This clone was seen once. V and J are TRBV4-1 and TRBJ2-5; D could derive from TRBD1 or TRBD2 (6 bases each). Trimming stripped 3 bases from V and 1 base from J, with 18 bases between. Germline CDR1 and CDR2: MGHRA and YSYEKL. There are 17 residues in the CDR3. CDR3 in amino acids: CASSQREATGAQETQYF. The CDR3 nucleotides are TGCGCCAGCAGCCAGAGGGAGGCGACAGGAGCCCAAGAGACCCAGTACTTC.

The CDR3 coding sequence is TGTGCCAGCAGCGCAGGACAGGCTGTTACGCAGTATTTT. Translating it yields CASSAGQAVTQYF. This sequence joins TRBV6-5 and TRBJ2-3; 7 nucleotides align to TRBD1. Germline trimming cut 6 bases from V and 8 bases from J; bases unmatched to any gene: 8. The CDR3 loop spans 13 amino acids. Germline values: CDR1 MNHEY, CDR2 SVGAGI.

This clone has only a few counts. The chain has TRBV29-1 and TRBJ2-1; maybe TRBD1 (5 bases). Trimming removed 8 bases from V and 4 bases from J, with 9 bases in between. Germline-derived CDR1 and CDR2 are SQVTM and ANQGSEA. CDR3 length: 11 amino acids. The CDR3 spells CSLRDYNEQFF. As DNA, the CDR3 is TGCAGCCTCAGGGATTACAATGAGCAGTTCTTC.

V and J are TRBV28 and TRBJ2-2, with TRBD1 as a possible D gene (7 bases). V was cut by 7 bases and J by 10 bases, with 19 bases left in between. The CDR3 loop spans 14 amino acids. CDR1 and CDR2 from the germline V gene are MDHEN and SYDVKM. CDR3 sequence (DNA): TGTGCCAGCATCCAGGGGGGACAGTCAATGGAGCTGTTTTTT. Translating it yields CASIQGGQSMELFF.

This chain uses TRBV4-3 with TRBJ2-2; no clear D. V lost 3 bases, J lost 2 bases, and 1 base lay in between. Germline lookup yields CDR1 LGHNA and CDR2 YSLEER. This CDR3 contains 12 residues. The chain's CDR3 is CASSHNTGELFF. The DNA of the CDR3 is TGCGCCAGCAGCCACAACACCGGGGAGCTGTTTTTT.

The J gene is TRBJ1-3, the V gene TRBV7-2; D is unresolved. The germline V gene has CDR1 SGHTA and CDR2 FQGNSA. CDR3 length equals 14 residues. V was cut by 5 bases and J by 0 bases, with 8 bases left in between. This CDR3 is CASSKDFSGNTIYF. In DNA form, the CDR3 reads TGTGCCAGCAGCAAGGATTTCTCTGGAAACACCATATATTTT. Full variable domain (remainder filled in from reference TRBV7-2 and TRBJ1-3): GAGVSQSPSNKVTEKGKDVELRCDPISGHTALYWYRQSLGQGLEFLIYFQGNSAPDKSGLPSDRFSAERTGGSVSTLTIQRTQQEDSAVYLCASSKDFSGNTIYFGEGSWLTVV.

This clone was observed a few times. This chain links TRBV7-2 with TRBJ2-5; D remains unclear. This CDR3 region has 14 residues. The germline V and J ends were trimmed by 7 bases and 2 bases, with 14 bases remaining between them. Germline V lookup: CDR1 SGHTA, CDR2 FQGNSA. The CDR3 DNA follows: TGTGCCAGCACCAAAGGAGTGGGGCAAGAGACCCAGTACTTC. Its translation: CASTKGVGQETQYF.

The chain carries TRBV4-1 and TRBJ1-1, with D maybe TRBD1 (5 bases). V was clipped by 5 bases and J by 1 base, with 17 bases between them. This CDR3 spans 16 amino acids. Per the germline V gene, CDR1 is MGHRA and CDR2 is YSYEKL. CDR3 sequence reads: CASSTIRGTSNTEAFF. The DNA of the CDR3 is TGCGCCAGCAGCACGATCCGGGGGACGTCGAACACTGAAGCTTTCTTT.